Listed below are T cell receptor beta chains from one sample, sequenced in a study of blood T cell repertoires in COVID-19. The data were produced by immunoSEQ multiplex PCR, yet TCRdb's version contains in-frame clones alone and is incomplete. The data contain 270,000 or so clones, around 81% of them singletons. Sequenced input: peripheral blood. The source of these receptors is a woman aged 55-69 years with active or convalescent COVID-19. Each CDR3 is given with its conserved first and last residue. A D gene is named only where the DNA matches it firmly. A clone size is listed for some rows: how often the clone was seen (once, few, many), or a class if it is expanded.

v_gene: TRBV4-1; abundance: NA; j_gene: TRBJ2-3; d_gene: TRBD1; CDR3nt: TGCGCCAGCGAGGGGACAGGAGTGAGGGATACGCAGTATTTT; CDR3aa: CASEGTGVRDTQYF
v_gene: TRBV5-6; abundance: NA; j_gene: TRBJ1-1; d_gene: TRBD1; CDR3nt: TGTGCCAGCAGCTTAGACAGGGAAGGGGCTTTCTTT; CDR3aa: CASSLDREGAFF
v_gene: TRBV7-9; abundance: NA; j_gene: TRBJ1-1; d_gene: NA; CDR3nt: TGTGCCAGCAGCTCCGGGACATTGAACACTGAAGCTTTCTTT; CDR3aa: CASSSGTLNTEAFF
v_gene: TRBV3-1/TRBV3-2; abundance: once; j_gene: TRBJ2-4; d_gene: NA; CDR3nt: TGTGCCAGCAGCCAAGATCTGCCGAGGGGGTTCAGAGTTCCTGACAACATTCAGTACTTC; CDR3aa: CASSQDLPRGFRVPDNIQYF
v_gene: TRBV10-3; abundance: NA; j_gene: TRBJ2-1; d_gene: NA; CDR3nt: TGTGCCACCCAGGGAGGTGCTGAGCAGTTCTTC; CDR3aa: CATQGGAEQFF
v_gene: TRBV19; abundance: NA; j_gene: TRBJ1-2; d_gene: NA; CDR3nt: TGTGCCAGTTCAAAAGGGGGCTATGGCTACACCTTC; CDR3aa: CASSKGGYGYTF
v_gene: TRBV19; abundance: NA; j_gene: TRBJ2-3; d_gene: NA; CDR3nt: TGTGCCAGTAGTATGGGACTGTCAAGCACAGATACGCAGTATTTT; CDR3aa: CASSMGLSSTDTQYF
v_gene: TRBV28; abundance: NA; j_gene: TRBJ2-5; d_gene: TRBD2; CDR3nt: TGTGCCAGCATGCGGCTAGCGGGGGACTTACAAGAGACCCAGTACTTC; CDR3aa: CASMRLAGDLQETQYF
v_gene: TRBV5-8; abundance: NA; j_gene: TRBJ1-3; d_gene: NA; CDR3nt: TGTGCCAGCAGTAATTACAGGGCGGGCGGAAACACCATATATTTT; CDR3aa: CASSNYRAGGNTIYF
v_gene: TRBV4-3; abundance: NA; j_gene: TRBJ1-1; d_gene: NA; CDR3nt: TGCGCCAGCAGCCAAGATCCTAGGGGAACTGAAGCTTTCTTT; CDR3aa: CASSQDPRGTEAFF
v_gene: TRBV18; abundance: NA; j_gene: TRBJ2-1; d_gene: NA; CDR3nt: TGTGCCAGCTCAGAGCTAGGCGGGGTAGAGGAGCAGTTCTTC; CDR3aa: CASSELGGVEEQFF
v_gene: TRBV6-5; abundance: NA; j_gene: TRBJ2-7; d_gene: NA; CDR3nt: TGTGCCAGCAGTTACCGGGGAACCGAGCAGTACTTC; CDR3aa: CASSYRGTEQYF
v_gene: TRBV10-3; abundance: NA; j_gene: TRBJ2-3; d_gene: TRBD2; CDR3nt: TGTGCCACGACGGAAATCGCGGGGGGGACAGATACGCAGTATTTT; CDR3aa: CATTEIAGGTDTQYF
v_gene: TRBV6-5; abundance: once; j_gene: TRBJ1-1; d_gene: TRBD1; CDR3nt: TGTGCCAGCAGTTATAAGGCGACAGGGGGCACTGAAGCTTTCTTT; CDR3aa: CASSYKATGGTEAFF
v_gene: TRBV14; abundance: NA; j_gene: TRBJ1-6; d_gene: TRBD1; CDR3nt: TGTGCCAGCAGCCAAGTTGGGACAGGATATTCACCCCTCCACTTT; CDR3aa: CASSQVGTGYSPLHF
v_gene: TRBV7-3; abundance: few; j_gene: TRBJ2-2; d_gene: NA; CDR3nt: TGTGCCAGCAGCTCACAGGGAATGGCCACCGGGGAGCTGTTTTTT; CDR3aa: CASSSQGMATGELFF
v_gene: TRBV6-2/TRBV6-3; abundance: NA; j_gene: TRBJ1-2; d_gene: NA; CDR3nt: TGTGCCAGCAGTTTCGCCAGGGACTATGGCTACACCTTC; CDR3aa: CASSFARDYGYTF
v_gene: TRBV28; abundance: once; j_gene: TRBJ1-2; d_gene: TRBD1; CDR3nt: TGTGCCAGCAGTTCCGATGGACAGGGGACCAACTATGGCTACACCTTC; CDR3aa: CASSSDGQGTNYGYTF
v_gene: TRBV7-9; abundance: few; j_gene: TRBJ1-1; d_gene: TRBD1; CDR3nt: TGTGCCAGCAGCTTAAATGGACAGGGGGCAAGGGGCACTGAAGCTTTCTTT; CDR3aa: CASSLNGQGARGTEAFF
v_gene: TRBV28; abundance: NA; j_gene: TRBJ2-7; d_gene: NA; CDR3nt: TGTGCCAGCAGCCGAACCCCACTAGCATCTAGCTCCTACGAGCAGTACTTC; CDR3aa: CASSRTPLASSSYEQYF
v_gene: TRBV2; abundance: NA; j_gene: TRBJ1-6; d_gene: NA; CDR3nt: TGTGCCAGCAGTGAAGAATTCGATAATTCACCCCTCCACTTT; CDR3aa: CASSEEFDNSPLHF
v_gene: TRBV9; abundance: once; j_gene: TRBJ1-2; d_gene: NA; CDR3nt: TGTGCCAGCAGCGTAGAAGGAGGGGCTGGCTACACCTTC; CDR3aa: CASSVEGGAGYTF
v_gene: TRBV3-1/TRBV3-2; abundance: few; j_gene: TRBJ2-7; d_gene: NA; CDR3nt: TGTGCCACCTCGAGAGGGACTGTAGTCTACGAGCAGTACTTC; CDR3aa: CATSRGTVVYEQYF
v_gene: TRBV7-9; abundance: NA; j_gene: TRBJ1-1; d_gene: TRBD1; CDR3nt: TGTGCCAGCAGCTCCATGACAGGGTTGAACACTGAAGCTTTCTTT; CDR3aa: CASSSMTGLNTEAFF
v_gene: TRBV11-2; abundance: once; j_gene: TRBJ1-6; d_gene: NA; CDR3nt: TGTGCCAGCAGCTTAGCCCCCGATAATTCACCCCTCCACTTT; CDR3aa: CASSLAPDNSPLHF
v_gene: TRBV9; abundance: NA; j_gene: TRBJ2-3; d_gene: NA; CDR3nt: TGTGCCAGCAGCGTAGTGGGGGAGTACAGGGCAGATACGCAGTATTTT; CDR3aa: CASSVVGEYRADTQYF
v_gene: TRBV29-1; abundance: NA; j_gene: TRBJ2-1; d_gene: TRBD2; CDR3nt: TGCAGCGTTGAGAAGGGGGCGGGAGGGGAGCAGTTCTTC; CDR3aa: CSVEKGAGGEQFF
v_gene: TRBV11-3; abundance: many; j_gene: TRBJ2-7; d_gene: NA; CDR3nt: TGTGCCAGCAGCTCCGGGACGGTGGGGGCCGAGCAGTACTTC; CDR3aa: CASSSGTVGAEQYF
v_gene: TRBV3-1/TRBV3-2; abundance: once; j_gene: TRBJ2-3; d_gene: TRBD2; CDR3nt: TGTGCCAGCAGCCAGTTACTAGCGGGGGGGACAGATACGCAGTATTTT; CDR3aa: CASSQLLAGGTDTQYF